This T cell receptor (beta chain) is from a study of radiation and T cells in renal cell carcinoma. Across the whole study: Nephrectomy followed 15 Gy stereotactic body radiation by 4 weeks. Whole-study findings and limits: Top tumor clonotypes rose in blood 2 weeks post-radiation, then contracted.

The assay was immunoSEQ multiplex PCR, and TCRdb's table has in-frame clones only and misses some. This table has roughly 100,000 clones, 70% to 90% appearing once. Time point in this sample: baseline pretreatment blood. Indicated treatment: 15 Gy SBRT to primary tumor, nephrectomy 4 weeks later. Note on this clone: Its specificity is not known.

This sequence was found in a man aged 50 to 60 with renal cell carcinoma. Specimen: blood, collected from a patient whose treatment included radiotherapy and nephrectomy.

Here the CDR3 DNA reads TGTGCCAGCAGTTTTTCCTTCCGGGACACCTCCTACGAGCAGTACTTC. Protein: CASSFSFRDTSYEQYF. The V call is TRBV6-5, the J call TRBJ2-7; D is possibly TRBD1 (6 bases). The CDR3 consists of 16 residues. V was cut by 4 bases and J by 0 bases, with 16 bases left in between. Germline CDR1 reads MNHEY; CDR2 reads SVGAGI.